This T cell receptor (beta chain) came from a study of PD-L1 blockade in urothelial cancer. Study at large: Each patient had 0 to 3 earlier chemotherapy regimens. When blood samples were assessed, the median T cell count was approximately 140,000.

As for time point: pretreatment peripheral blood. A remark on this clone: The sample has other DNA sequences that encode this CDR3 too.

Using immunoSEQ multiplex PCR, the repertoire was profiled, and TCRdb retains in-frame clones only, with some absent. The sample records fewer than 60,000 clones, 65% to 90% being singletons. The sequence was collected from a man between 65 and 80 years old with urothelial cancer. This sample comprised PBMCs, obtained around atezolizumab (anti-PD-L1) treatment.

In nucleotides, the CDR3 is TGTGCCAGCAGCTTAGGTTCCGTCACCGGGGAGCTGTTTTTT. As protein: CASSLGSVTGELFF. The V call is TRBV7-9, the J call TRBJ2-2; no reliable D call. Trimming left V 1 base short and J 4 bases short, with 7 bases between. CDR1 and CDR2 from the germline V gene are SEHNR and FQNEAQ (reference sequence). CDR3 length: 14 residues.